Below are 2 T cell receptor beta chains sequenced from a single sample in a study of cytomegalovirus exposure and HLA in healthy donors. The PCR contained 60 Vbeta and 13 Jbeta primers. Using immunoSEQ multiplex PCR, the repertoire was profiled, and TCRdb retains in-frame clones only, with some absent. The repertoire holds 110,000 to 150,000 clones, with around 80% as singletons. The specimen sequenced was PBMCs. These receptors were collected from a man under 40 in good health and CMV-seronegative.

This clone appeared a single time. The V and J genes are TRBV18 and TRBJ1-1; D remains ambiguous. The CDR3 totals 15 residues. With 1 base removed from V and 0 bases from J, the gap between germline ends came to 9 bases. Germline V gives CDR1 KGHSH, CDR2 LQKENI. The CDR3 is CASSPREGMNTEAFF. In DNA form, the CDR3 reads TGTGCCAGCTCACCACGGGAGGGCATGAACACTGAAGCTTTCTTT.

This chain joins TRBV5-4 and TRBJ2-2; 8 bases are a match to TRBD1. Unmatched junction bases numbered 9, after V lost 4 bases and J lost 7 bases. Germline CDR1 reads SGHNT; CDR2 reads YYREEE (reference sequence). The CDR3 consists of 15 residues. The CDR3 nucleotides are TGTGCCAGCAGCCAATCAAACAGGGGGATCGGGGAGCTGTTTTTT. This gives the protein CASSQSNRGIGELFF.